This T cell receptor (beta chain) derives from a study of T cells in localized non-small cell lung cancer. Whole-study findings and limits: Adjacent uninvolved lung tissue had the highest T cell clonality, exceeding tumor. Elevated circulating T cell density in blood was associated with longer overall survival. Heterogeneity remains possible because sequencing was limited to only one tumor region. Appearances in adjacent lung were noted for a median approximately 61 of the top 100 tumor clones.

Profiled with immunoSEQ multiplex PCR; TCRdb holds only in-frame clones, not every one. Found here are around 26,000 clones, approximately 90% of them singletons; the top ten hold over 12%. This clone is a singleton in its sample. Antigen unknown. Trimming left V 3 bases short and J 5 bases short, with 16 bases between. Germline V CDR1 and CDR2: MDHEN, SYDVKM. This CDR3 is 16 amino acids long. The clonotype comes from a female donor of 60 years or more with stage II squamous cell lung carcinoma. The sample consisted of peripheral blood, taken before any cancer treatment. The genes are TRBV28 and TRBJ2-2, with D possibly TRBD2 on 6 matching bases. DNA for the CDR3: TGTGCCAGCAGTTTTCATCAGGGAGGAGGGACCGGGGAGCTGTTTTTT. This translates into CASSFHQGGGTGELFF.